This entry lists 15 T cell receptor beta chains sequenced from one sample in a study of prognosis after radiotherapy for stage I lung cancer. The TCR beta CDR3 region was amplified from genomic DNA, with two rounds of multiplex PCR being used for the amplification. For every TRBV and TRBJ gene, a specific primer was used in first-round PCR. One entry per CDR3 protein results from TCRdb running MiXCR on the multiplex PCR reads. The sample consists of about 13,000 distinct CDR3 sequences, around 50% of them appearing once. Sequenced material: PBMCs, taken before or after stereotactic body radiation therapy (not recorded which). These receptors all come from a donor aged 50 or older with non-small cell lung cancer.

This rearrangement joins TRBV28 to TRBJ1-5; no firm D call. CDR3 size: 15 residues. The ends were cut back, 5 bases at V and 6 bases at J, with 17 bases in the middle. Germline V gene sequence: CDR1 MDHEN, CDR2 SYDVKM. CDR3 loop: CASSLTAAVVQPQHF. DNA of the CDR3: TGTGCCAGCAGTCTGACGGCGGCCGTGGTTCAGCCCCAGCATTTT.

This clonotype has ten or more counts. The chain has TRBV12-5 and TRBJ2-5, with 8 bases aligning to TRBD1. Germline CDR1 and CDR2: LGHNT and FRNRAP. This CDR3 is built from 13 residues. The V segment lost 1 base and the J segment 5 bases; nucleotides outside the gene matches: 0. CDR3 in DNA: TGTGCTAGTGGTTTGGGACAGGGGGAGACCCAGTACTTC. Translated, it gives CASGLGQGETQYF.

A single count supports this clonotype. This sequence is one base from a far larger clone and is likely a read error. CDR3 sequence (DNA): TGTGCCTGCAGCTTTTTCAGCGCCCAAAGGGGTGAGCAGTTCTTC. It codes for CACSFFSAQRGEQFF. The chain recombines TRBV7-9 with TRBJ2-1; TRBD1 is a possible D gene (5 bases). The CDR3 covers 15 residues. Germline-derived CDR1 and CDR2 are SEHNR and FQNEAQ (reference sequence).

This clonotype is medium-sized. The J gene is TRBJ1-1, the V gene TRBV20-1; D remains ambiguous. The CDR3 loop spans 14 amino acids. In germline, CDR1 is DFQATT, CDR2 SNEGSKA (reference sequence). V was shortened by 1 base and J by 1 base, with 10 bases between the two germline ends. The CDR3 region is CSARGQRGNTEAFF. As DNA, the CDR3 is TGCAGTGCTAGAGGGCAACGGGGGAACACTGAAGCTTTCTTT.

The rearrangement uses TRBV20-1 and TRBJ1-1; unclear D gene. This CDR3 region has 15 residues. Trimming removed 3 bases at V and 0 bases at J, with 14 bases between. Germline V gene data show CDR1 as DFQATT and CDR2 as SNEGSKA (reference sequence). The CDR3 sequence: CSASDRLKMNTEAFF. In DNA form, the CDR3 reads TGCAGTGCTAGCGATCGACTGAAAATGAACACTGAAGCTTTCTTT.

CDR3 in DNA: TGTGCCAGCAGTCAGACAGGGGTCGCTGAAGCTTTCTTT. Its translation: CASSQTGVAEAFF. The gene calls are TRBV6-1 and TRBJ1-1; 8 positions match TRBD1. Germline assignment: CDR1 MNHNS and CDR2 SASEGT. The trim removed 5 bases at V and 6 bases at J, leaving 5 bases unmatched. CDR3 size: 13 residues.

J is TRBJ2-7 and V is TRBV20-1, with 9 bases matching TRBD2. This CDR3 is built from 15 residues. Germline assignment: CDR1 DFQATT and CDR2 SNEGSKA (reference sequence). The V gene end was trimmed by 3 bases and the J gene end by 0 bases; junction bases not matched to a gene: 6. In DNA form, the CDR3 reads TGCAGTGCTAGCAGACTAGCGGATAGCTCCTACGAGCAGTACTTC. It translates to CSASRLADSSYEQYF.

This clonotype is medium-sized. The chain couples TRBV6-2 or TRBV6-3 to TRBJ2-1; the match to TRBD2 covers 14 bases. Germline loops: CDR1 MNHEY, CDR2 SVGEGT. The J segment lost 9 bases and the V segment lost 6 bases, leaving 7 bases of the junction unmatched. This CDR3 spans 15 amino acids. The chain's CDR3 is CASSPGTSGRGEQFF. CDR3 sequence (DNA): TGTGCCAGCAGCCCCGGGACTAGCGGGAGAGGTGAGCAGTTCTTC.

Turning to this clonotype: This likely traces to a read error, being one base from a far larger clone. V and J are TRBV6-8 and TRBJ1-6; D remains unclear. The germline gives CDR1 MNHGY, CDR2 SAAAGT. The CDR3 is made up of 17 amino acids. The CDR3 nucleotides read TGTGCCAGCAGTTACGATAGGCGGAGAGGAGGGAATTCACCCCTCAACTTT. Its translation: CASSYDRRRGGNSPLNF.

Turning to this clonotype: This likely reflects a read error, since a far larger clone is one base away. J is TRBJ2-7 and V is TRBV12-3 or TRBV12-4; TRBD2 matches at 10 bases. This CDR3 has 15 residues. The CDR3 region is CASSEWSSGSSERYF. Written as DNA, the CDR3 is TGCGCCAGCAGTGAATGGTCTAGCGGGAGTAGCGAGCGGTACTTC.

This clonotype is classed as medium-sized (0.01 to 0.1%). The chain combines TRBV29-1 with TRBJ1-2; TRBD1 aligns across 10 bases. V lost 7 bases, J lost 7 bases, and 9 bases stayed unmatched. There are 13 residues in the CDR3. CDR1 and CDR2 (germline): SQVTM, ANQGSEA. CDR3 sequence (DNA): TGCAGCGCCAACCCCGGACAGGGGGGTGGCTACACCTTC. Protein product: CSANPGQGGGYTF.

J is TRBJ1-3 and V is TRBV6-2 or TRBV6-3, with unresolved D. Looked up from germline, CDR1 is MNHEY and CDR2 is SVGEGT. The CDR3 has 15 residues. V was clipped by 5 bases and J by 4 bases, with 15 bases between them. CDR3: CASSEAGQRGNTIYF. CDR3 in DNA: TGTGCCAGCAGTGAAGCAGGCCAACGGGGAAACACCATATATTTT.

Regarding this clonotype: Only one base separates this from a far larger clonotype, so it likely reflects a read error. The chain carries TRBV6-6 and TRBJ1-2, with TRBD1 as a possible D gene (6 bases). The CDR3 is 15 residues long. Trimming removed 10 bases at V and 0 bases at J, with 18 bases between. Germline V gene data show CDR1 as MNHNY and CDR2 as SVGAGI (reference sequence). CDR3 protein: CANRQAGRTNYGYTF. CDR3 nucleotides: TGTGCCAACAGACAGGCAGGGAGAACTAACTATGGCTACACCTTC.

The gene calls are TRBV6-7 and TRBJ2-7, with 14 bases that match TRBD2. TRBV6-7 is an ORF for which the function is uncertain. CDR3 size: 15 residues. V was pared by 10 bases and J by 5 bases, with 10 bases of the junction left unmatched. The CDR3 spells CAISRAGLAGDEQYF. Here the CDR3 DNA reads TGTGCCATATCCCGCGCGGGACTAGCGGGAGACGAGCAGTACTTC.

In this sample, this clonotype is medium-sized. The chain has TRBV20-1 and TRBJ2-7; perhaps TRBD2 as D (6 bases). Trimming took off 7 bases at V and 4 bases at J, with 14 bases between the two ends. Germline CDR1 is DFQATT and CDR2 is SNEGSKA (reference sequence). This CDR3 is 12 amino acids long. CDR3 loop: CSVRRGGYEQYF. The CDR3 region has the DNA TGCAGTGTCCGGAGAGGAGGGTACGAGCAGTACTTC.